Listed below are T cell receptor beta chains from one sample, sequenced in a study of PD-1 blockade in classical Hodgkin lymphoma. Using immunoSEQ multiplex PCR, the repertoire was profiled, and TCRdb retains in-frame clones only, with some absent. The data hold tens of thousands of clones, with about 63% observed a single time. The material sequenced was peripheral blood mononuclear cells (PBMCs), taken at baseline. Source of these receptors: a human donor with classical Hodgkin lymphoma. CDR3s include the opening cysteine and the closing phenylalanine or tryptophan. Each record gives: V gene, D gene, clone size, J gene, CDR3 DNA, CDR3 protein. The D gene is left open where the match is weak. Clone size is not always given. Where it is, it says once, few, many or a class for expanded clones.

v_call: TRBV10-3; d_call: TRBD1; clone_size: few; j_call: TRBJ1-2; cdr3_nt: TGTGCCATCAGTGGACAGGGGATCGACTATGGCTACACCTTC; cdr3_aa: CAISGQGIDYGYTF
v_call: TRBV7-3; d_call: TRBD2; clone_size: .; j_call: TRBJ2-3; cdr3_nt: TGTGCCAGCAGCTTAACGCTAGCGGCCACAGATACGCAGTATTTT; cdr3_aa: CASSLTLAATDTQYF
v_call: TRBV6-6; d_call: .; clone_size: .; j_call: TRBJ2-2; cdr3_nt: TGTGCCTCTGAGGCAGGGTGGGACACCGGGGAGCTGTTTTTT; cdr3_aa: CASEAGWDTGELFF
v_call: TRBV5-1; d_call: TRBD1; clone_size: .; j_call: TRBJ2-5; cdr3_nt: TGCGCCAGCAGCCTGGACAGGGTTGAGACCCAGTACTTC; cdr3_aa: CASSLDRVETQYF
v_call: TRBV7-9; d_call: TRBD1; clone_size: .; j_call: TRBJ2-5; cdr3_nt: TGTGCCAGCAGCTTTTACAGGGGGATGCAAGAGACCCAGTACTTC; cdr3_aa: CASSFYRGMQETQYF
v_call: TRBV5-8; d_call: .; clone_size: .; j_call: TRBJ1-6; cdr3_nt: TGTGCCAGCAGCTTGGGAGGGTATAATTCACCCCTCCACTTT; cdr3_aa: CASSLGGYNSPLHF
v_call: TRBV25-1; d_call: TRBD1; clone_size: .; j_call: TRBJ1-6; cdr3_nt: TGTGCCAGCGGGTGGGACAGTAGTGCCCTCCACTTT; cdr3_aa: CASGWDSSALHF
v_call: TRBV9; d_call: TRBD1; clone_size: .; j_call: TRBJ1-4; cdr3_nt: TGTGCCAGCAGCGGCTCAGGGGGATATAATGAAAAACTGTTTTTT; cdr3_aa: CASSGSGGYNEKLFF
v_call: TRBV28; d_call: .; clone_size: .; j_call: TRBJ1-2; cdr3_nt: TGTGCCAGCATAGAGGGGGGCGGCTATGGCTACACCTTC; cdr3_aa: CASIEGGGYGYTF
v_call: TRBV10-3; d_call: TRBD1; clone_size: .; j_call: TRBJ1-2; cdr3_nt: TGTGCCATCAGTGACGCGGTAAAGGGGGCGCATGGGGGCTACACCTTC; cdr3_aa: CAISDAVKGAHGGYTF
v_call: TRBV4-3; d_call: .; clone_size: .; j_call: TRBJ1-5; cdr3_nt: TGCGCCAGCAGCCAAGTGGGTCGCAATCAGCCCCAGCATTTT; cdr3_aa: CASSQVGRNQPQHF
v_call: TRBV14; d_call: .; clone_size: .; j_call: TRBJ2-2; cdr3_nt: TGTGCCAGCAGCCAAGGTCTGGGAGTGCTCGGGGAGCTGTTTTTT; cdr3_aa: CASSQGLGVLGELFF
v_call: TRBV6-5; d_call: .; clone_size: .; j_call: TRBJ2-3; cdr3_nt: TGTGCCAGTGTCTGGGACAGCACAGATACGCAGTATTTT; cdr3_aa: CASVWDSTDTQYF
v_call: TRBV7-2; d_call: .; clone_size: .; j_call: TRBJ1-3; cdr3_nt: TGTGCCAGCAGCGCAAACCGAAACACCATATATTTT; cdr3_aa: CASSANRNTIYF
v_call: TRBV6-5; d_call: .; clone_size: .; j_call: TRBJ2-1; cdr3_nt: TGTGCCAGCAGACGTCTAGAGTCCTACAATGAGCAGTTCTTC; cdr3_aa: CASRRLESYNEQFF
v_call: TRBV7-9; d_call: .; clone_size: .; j_call: TRBJ2-5; cdr3_nt: TGTGCCAGCAGCCCTGCAGTAATACAAGAGACCCAGTACTTC; cdr3_aa: CASSPAVIQETQYF
v_call: TRBV9; d_call: .; clone_size: few; j_call: TRBJ2-7; cdr3_nt: TGTGCCAGCAGCACAGATCTGGGTCCATACGAGCAGTACTTC; cdr3_aa: CASSTDLGPYEQYF
v_call: TRBV6-5; d_call: .; clone_size: few; j_call: TRBJ1-4; cdr3_nt: TGTGCCAGCAGTTACCGAAAACAGGGTGGAGGTGAAAAACTGTTTTTT; cdr3_aa: CASSYRKQGGGEKLFF
v_call: TRBV12-5; d_call: .; clone_size: few; j_call: TRBJ2-7; cdr3_nt: TGTGCTAGTGGTTTGGTATTGGGGAGAAAAAACAGCGCCTACGAGCAGTACTTC; cdr3_aa: CASGLVLGRKNSAYEQYF
v_call: TRBV5-4; d_call: .; clone_size: .; j_call: TRBJ2-5; cdr3_nt: TGTGCCAGCAGCTTCGTGGACGGGGAGACCCAGTACTTC; cdr3_aa: CASSFVDGETQYF
v_call: TRBV18; d_call: .; clone_size: .; j_call: TRBJ1-2; cdr3_nt: TGTGCCAGCTCCCAGGACAGCTATGGCTACACCTTC; cdr3_aa: CASSQDSYGYTF
v_call: TRBV23-1; d_call: .; clone_size: .; j_call: TRBJ2-7; cdr3_nt: TGCGCCAGCAGTCAATCTGGGTCCTCCTACGAGCAGTACTTC; cdr3_aa: CASSQSGSSYEQYF
v_call: TRBV6-1; d_call: .; clone_size: few; j_call: TRBJ2-5; cdr3_nt: TGTGCCAGCACCCTAACCAGGGGCCCCGGCGAGACCCAGTACTTC; cdr3_aa: CASTLTRGPGETQYF
v_call: TRBV7-8; d_call: .; clone_size: .; j_call: TRBJ2-7; cdr3_nt: TGTGCCAGCAGCTTAGTCCCAGGGCCCGTCTACGAGCAGTACTTC; cdr3_aa: CASSLVPGPVYEQYF
v_call: TRBV18; d_call: .; clone_size: .; j_call: TRBJ2-2; cdr3_nt: TGTGCCAGCTCATCAGGGGACACCGGGGAGCTGTTTTTT; cdr3_aa: CASSSGDTGELFF
v_call: TRBV2; d_call: .; clone_size: .; j_call: TRBJ1-1; cdr3_nt: TGTGCCAGCAGTGATCGGGGGGGGAACACTGAAGCTTTCTTT; cdr3_aa: CASSDRGGNTEAFF
v_call: TRBV6-6; d_call: .; clone_size: .; j_call: TRBJ2-1; cdr3_nt: TGTGCCAGCAGGCGGGACTCCTACAATGAGCAGTTCTTC; cdr3_aa: CASRRDSYNEQFF
v_call: TRBV6-1; d_call: .; clone_size: .; j_call: TRBJ2-5; cdr3_nt: TGTGCCAGCACTTACCCCGGACAGGAGACCCAGTACTTC; cdr3_aa: CASTYPGQETQYF
v_call: TRBV5-8; d_call: .; clone_size: .; j_call: TRBJ1-2; cdr3_nt: TGTGCCAGCAACCGGCGAGGGGCAGGGCAGGACTATGGCTACACCTTC; cdr3_aa: CASNRRGAGQDYGYTF
v_call: TRBV6-5; d_call: .; clone_size: .; j_call: TRBJ1-5; cdr3_nt: TGTGCCACCAAGCGGGCCATCAATCAGCCCCAGCATTTT; cdr3_aa: CATKRAINQPQHF
v_call: TRBV6-4; d_call: .; clone_size: .; j_call: TRBJ1-5; cdr3_nt: TGTGCCAGCAGAGGACAAGAACAGGGAGGGAGAATCAGCAATCAGCCCCAGCATTTT; cdr3_aa: CASRGQEQGGRISNQPQHF
v_call: TRBV7-2; d_call: TRBD2; clone_size: .; j_call: TRBJ2-1; cdr3_nt: TGTGCCAGCAGCTTAGCGCTTCCGGGACTAGCGGGGTACAATGAGCAGTTCTTC; cdr3_aa: CASSLALPGLAGYNEQFF
v_call: TRBV28; d_call: TRBD1; clone_size: few; j_call: TRBJ2-7; cdr3_nt: TGTGCCAGCAGTTCTCAGACAGGGGACGAGGGCGAGCAGTACTTC; cdr3_aa: CASSSQTGDEGEQYF
v_call: TRBV11-2; d_call: .; clone_size: .; j_call: TRBJ2-7; cdr3_nt: TGTGCCAGCAGCTTAAGGGGGGGCGGGTACGAGCAGTACTTC; cdr3_aa: CASSLRGGGYEQYF